These T cell receptor beta chains were read from a single sample in a study of cytomegalovirus exposure and HLA in healthy donors. Measured with immunoSEQ multiplex PCR; TCRdb has only the in-frame clones, and not every one. The sample yields under 200,000 clones, approximately 85% seen once. Sequencing input: PBMCs. Receptors originate from a girl under 10 years old in good health and CMV-seropositive. Each CDR3 is given with its conserved first and last residue. Size values are once, few and many counts, or a class for expanded clones, and some rows have none.

j_gene | v_gene | abundance | CDR3aa
TRBJ2-3 | TRBV4-1 | - | CASSQDERATDTQYF
TRBJ2-3 | TRBV20-1 | - | CSASTDTQYF
TRBJ1-1 | TRBV19 | once | CASSDRSRGFGNTEAFF
TRBJ1-6 | TRBV7-9 | - | CASSTTGVGSPLHF
TRBJ1-3 | TRBV7-9 | once | CASSLKGRQGVHTIYF
TRBJ1-5 | TRBV28 | - | CASSSQGLGNQPQHF
TRBJ2-7 | TRBV7-9 | - | CASSARQGGSYEQYF
TRBJ1-1 | TRBV5-5 | few | CASSLVGDKAFF
TRBJ2-6 | TRBV5-4 | - | CASSFRGAGANVLTF
TRBJ1-2 | TRBV30 | - | CAWRTRGNYGYTF
TRBJ2-5 | TRBV15 | - | CATSLAGLQETQYF
TRBJ1-1 | TRBV28 | few | CASSKGGNTEAFF
TRBJ2-7 | TRBV29-1 | - | CSVRRQGSDEQYF
TRBJ2-1 | TRBV19 | few | CASSRTGTSGNEQFF
TRBJ1-4 | TRBV18 | - | CASSLQGAVGEKLFF
TRBJ2-5 | TRBV5-1 | - | CASSSAGNQETQYF
TRBJ1-1 | TRBV13 | - | CASSLRGNTEAFF
TRBJ2-1 | TRBV5-5 | - | CASSLGLAGINYEQFF
TRBJ2-5 | TRBV18 | - | CASSAAGIETQYF
TRBJ2-1 | TRBV9 | once | CASSVEVYRDEQFF
TRBJ2-1 | TRBV2 | - | CASTHEALTVNEQFF
TRBJ2-5 | TRBV7-9 | once | CASSLKRERWTQYF
TRBJ1-3 | TRBV5-6 | - | CASSFVGWGNTIYF
TRBJ2-5 | TRBV4-1 | - | CASSQEVAQETQYF